A single sample is the source of the 29 T cell receptor beta chains below, sequenced in a study of T-cell reconstitution after alpha-beta-depleted transplantation in children. The TCRbeta library was prepared with unique molecular identifiers. TCRdb ran MiXCR on the PCR reads and lists one entry per CDR3 protein. This sample has 210,000 or so distinct CDR3 sequences; approximately 9.5% occur once, and the top ten carry about 6.2%. Sequenced material: PBMCs from the stem cell graft donor, taken from the stem cell graft. The receptor set was obtained from a human donor who donated a stem cell graft to a child with acute lymphoblastic leukemia.

This chain links TRBV5-6 with TRBJ1-5; D not resolved. CDR3 length: 13 residues. Germline CDR1 and CDR2: SGHDT and YYEEEE. V lost 4 bases to trimming and J lost 6 bases, with 11 bases between them. The CDR3 DNA is TGTGCCAGCAGCCTCGCTATAGGTCAGCCCCAGCATTTT. Translated, it gives CASSLAIGQPQHF.

V gene TRBV5-6 combines with J gene TRBJ2-7; TRBD1 aligns across 8 bases. Germline values: CDR1 SGHDT, CDR2 YYEEEE. The CDR3 length is 13 residues. With V trimmed by 4 bases and J by 7 bases, 7 bases remained unmatched. The DNA for the CDR3 is TGTGCCAGCAGCGGACAGGGCTTTTTGGAGCAGTACTTC. It yields the protein CASSGQGFLEQYF.

This chain connects TRBV18 to TRBJ2-5; TRBD1 or TRBD2 may be the D gene (5 bases each). CDR1 is KGHSH and CDR2 is LQKENI in the germline V gene. V was trimmed by 3 bases and J by 5 bases, leaving 22 bases between them. The CDR3 length is 17 residues. The CDR3 DNA sequence: TGTGCCAGCTCACCTGCCTCCGGGACGGAGACTTGGGAGACCCAGTACTTC. Residues: CASSPASGTETWETQYF. The full variable domain, its missing parts supplied by reference TRBV18 and TRBJ2-5, is NAGVMQNPRHLVRRRGQEARLRCSPMKGHSHVYWYRQLPEEGLKFMVYLQKENIIDESGMPKERFSAEFPKEGPSILRIQQVVRGDSAAYFCASSPASGTETWETQYFGPGTRLLVL.

The chain carries TRBV30 and TRBJ2-3, with a tentative D call TRBD2 (7 bases). Germline loops: CDR1 GTSNPN, CDR2 SVGIG (reference sequence). This CDR3 spans 16 amino acids. V shed 2 bases and J shed 1 base, with 16 bases lying between them. The DNA of the CDR3 is TGTGCCTGGAGTCAAAGGGGGGGGCAGCGCACAGATACGCAGTATTTT. Its protein product is CAWSQRGGQRTDTQYF.

This clonotype was observed at least ten times. In nucleotides, the CDR3 is TGTGCCAGCAGTTTTGGTCCCGAGCAGTACTTC. It encodes CASSFGPEQYF. The V and J genes are TRBV12-3 or TRBV12-4 and TRBJ2-7; D is ambiguous. This CDR3 comprises 11 residues. Trimming took 3 bases from V and 6 from J, leaving 6 bases between them.

This clonotype was recorded a few times. CDR3 residues: CASSLYGTDTGELFF. In DNA, the CDR3 is TGCGCCAGCAGCTTGTACGGGACGGACACCGGGGAGCTGTTTTTT. The chain has TRBV5-1 and TRBJ2-2; either TRBD1 or TRBD2 may supply D (5 bases each). The length of the CDR3 is 15 residues. V lost 1 base, J lost 3 bases, and 10 bases lay in between. Germline CDR1 and CDR2: SGHRS and YFSETQ.

The CDR3 coding sequence is TGTGCCAGCAGCGGGTCAGGTTTCACAGATACGCAGTATTTT. Translated, it gives CASSGSGFTDTQYF. The chain has TRBV12-3 or TRBV12-4 and TRBJ2-3; D call uncertain. Deletions cut 6 bases from V and 2 bases from J, with 12 bases between. The CDR3 loop spans 14 amino acids.

The chain links TRBV12-5 to TRBJ2-2, with 11 bases identical to TRBD2. Trimming removed 3 bases from V and 5 bases from J; junction bases left unmatched: 20. The CDR3 consists of 21 residues. Germline CDR1 and CDR2: LGHNT and FRNRAP. In DNA form, the CDR3 reads TGTGCTAGTGGTTTTTACTGGGCTAGCGGGGGGCGTTTCTGGTTAACCGGGGAGCTGTTTTTT. It encodes CASGFYWASGGRFWLTGELFF.

This clonotype was recorded at least ten times. V is TRBV5-1 and J is TRBJ1-1; D is undetermined. The CDR3 contains 13 residues. With 0 bases removed from V and 4 bases from J, the gap between germline ends came to 7 bases. Germline CDR1 SGHRS, CDR2 YFSETQ. The chain's CDR3 is CASSLELITEAFF. The CDR3 bases are TGCGCCAGCAGCTTGGAATTAATCACTGAAGCTTTCTTT.

This clonotype showed up many times. This chain uses TRBV7-2 with TRBJ2-3, with 10 bases fitting TRBD1. V lost 5 bases and J lost 1; bases outside the gene matches: 6. Germline V gives CDR1 SGHTA, CDR2 FQGNSA. This CDR3 has 16 amino acids. The CDR3 loop is CASSLWGTGGTDTQYF. CDR3 nucleotide sequence: TGTGCCAGCAGCCTATGGGGGACAGGGGGCACAGATACGCAGTATTTT.

This clonotype turned up a few times. This chain connects TRBV9 to TRBJ1-4; 7 bases line up with TRBD1. With V trimmed by 4 bases and J by 12 bases, 6 bases remained unmatched. This CDR3 is 12 amino acids long. Per the germline V gene, CDR1 is SGDLS and CDR2 is YYNGEE. The CDR3 reads CASSLRQGELFF. CDR3 DNA sequence: TGTGCCAGCAGCCTGAGACAGGGCGAACTGTTTTTT.

The chain uses TRBV11-2 and TRBJ2-7; D uncertain. From germline, CDR1 is SGHAT and CDR2 FQNNGV. With 0 bases removed from V and 5 bases from J, the gap between germline ends came to 8 bases. The CDR3 runs 13 residues. CDR3 in DNA: TGTGCCAGCAGCTTAGAGGGTTTGAACGAGCAGTACTTC. Protein product: CASSLEGLNEQYF.

The table lists this clonotype with many counts. CDR3 region: CSVRGSFSSYEQYF. The DNA of the CDR3 is TGCAGCGTTCGAGGGTCGTTTAGCTCCTACGAGCAGTACTTC. The gene calls are TRBV29-1 and TRBJ2-7; D is perhaps TRBD2 (5 bases). Germline lookup yields CDR1 SQVTM and CDR2 ANQGSEA. The CDR3 length is 14 residues. With 5 bases removed from V and 0 bases from J, the gap between germline ends came to 14 bases.

This clonotype was observed many times. DNA for the CDR3: TGTGCCAGCAGTCCAAACTACGGGACAGGGTCTTTAGATACGCAGTATTTT. As protein: CASSPNYGTGSLDTQYF. The chain couples TRBV12-3 or TRBV12-4 to TRBJ2-3; TRBD1 matches 9 bases. This CDR3 is built from 17 residues. Trimming removed 5 bases from V and 5 bases from J; junction bases left unmatched: 14.

Ten or more counts support this clonotype. The chain carries TRBV10-3 and TRBJ2-3; D not certain. The germline V gene encodes CDR1 ENHRY and CDR2 SYGVKD. The CDR3 runs to 12 residues. The germline V and J ends were trimmed by 2 bases and 6 bases, with 6 bases remaining between them. CDR3 DNA: TGTGCCATCAGTGAGGCATCCGATACGCAGTATTTT. Protein product: CAISEASDTQYF.

This clonotype was seen only a few times. CDR3 coding DNA: TGTGCCAGCAGTGAACTGCAGAACACCGGGGAGCTGTTTTTT. Amino acid sequence: CASSELQNTGELFF. The rearrangement joins TRBV6-1 to TRBJ2-2; no reliable D call. CDR3 length: 14 residues. The V end lost 2 bases, the J end lost 1 base, and 5 bases lay between the germline ends. CDR1 MNHNS and CDR2 SASEGT come from the germline V gene.

Details on this clonotype: The final CDR3 position lacks the conserved phenylalanine or tryptophan, pointing to a likely read error. This chain links TRBV27 with TRBJ2-7; D possibly matches TRBD1 or TRBD2 (5 bases each). Trimming stripped 6 bases from V and 2 bases from J, with 20 bases between. Looked up from germline, CDR1 is MNHEY and CDR2 is SMNVEV (reference sequence). The length of the CDR3 is 16 residues. This chain's CDR3 is CASSHLVGRGAYEQYL. CDR3 sequence (DNA): TGTGCCAGCAGCCATCTGGTCGGCCGAGGGGCCTACGAGCAGTACTTG.

The chain combines TRBV11-2 with TRBJ1-3; 10 nucleotides agree with TRBD1. Germline CDR1 is SGHAT and CDR2 is FQNNGV. J was trimmed by 4 bases and V by 1 base; bases with no gene match: 7. The CDR3 length is 17 residues. CDR3 protein: CASSLVPGQGSGNTIYF. In DNA, the CDR3 is TGTGCCAGCAGCTTAGTTCCGGGACAGGGGTCGGGAAACACCATATATTTT. The full variable domain, rest sourced from reference TRBV11-2 and TRBJ1-3, is EAGVAQSPRYKIIEKRQSVAFWCNPISGHATLYWYQQILGQGPKLLIQFQNNGVVDDSQLPKDRFSAERLKGVDSTLKIQPAKLEDSAVYLCASSLVPGQGSGNTIYFGEGSWLTVV.

The table lists this clonotype with many counts. The CDR3 reads CASSPQGLAGASYEQYF. The CDR3 DNA sequence: TGCGCCAGCAGCCCCCAGGGACTAGCGGGGGCCTCCTACGAGCAGTACTTC. The V gene is TRBV5-1, the J gene TRBJ2-7; 14 bases map to TRBD2. Germline CDR1 reads SGHRS; CDR2 reads YFSETQ. The CDR3 is 17 amino acids. J gave up 0 bases and V 4 bases, and 6 bases lay outside the gene matches.

This clonotype has only a few counts. The chain uses TRBV30 and TRBJ1-4; possible D gene TRBD1, 5 bases. This CDR3 is built from 11 residues. V gave up 8 bases and J gave up 15 bases, with 19 bases separating them. Per the germline V gene, CDR1 is GTSNPN and CDR2 is SVGIG (reference sequence). In DNA, the CDR3 is TGTGCCCTACGGGGCGGGGGAAACATGTTTTTT. Protein product: CALRGGGNMFF.

CDR3 sequence: CASSFAGQGAIGANVLTF. The CDR3 bases are TGTGCCAGCAGTTTCGCGGGACAGGGGGCGATTGGGGCCAACGTCCTGACTTTC. V gene TRBV2 combines with J gene TRBJ2-6, with 12 bases that match TRBD1. Germline values: CDR1 SNHLY, CDR2 FYNNEI. The CDR3 sequence is 18 residues long. With V trimmed by 5 bases and J by 3 bases, 8 bases remained unmatched.

In this sample, this clonotype turned up a few times. The rearrangement links TRBV5-5 to TRBJ2-7; D tentatively fits TRBD1 or TRBD2 (6 bases each). Germline-derived CDR1 and CDR2 are SGHKS and YYEKEE (reference sequence). Trimming pared 1 base from V and 3 bases from J, leaving 11 bases between. This CDR3 spans 14 amino acids. DNA of the CDR3: TGTGCCAGCAGCTTGCTTCGGGGGCTCTACGAGCAGTACTTC. Amino acid sequence: CASSLLRGLYEQYF.

This clonotype was counted ten times or more. The rearrangement joins TRBV12-3 or TRBV12-4 to TRBJ2-1, with TRBD2 as a possible D gene (5 bases). V was pared by 5 bases and J by 9 bases, with 14 bases between. This CDR3 spans 13 amino acids. CDR3: CASSATRPGEQFF. CDR3 coding DNA: TGTGCCAGCAGTGCAACTAGGCCCGGTGAGCAGTTCTTC.

Only a few counts were recorded for this clonotype. The chain uses TRBV5-5 and TRBJ2-1, with D possibly matching TRBD1 (5 bases). V was cut by 2 bases and J by 10 bases, with 13 bases left in between. The length of the CDR3 is 13 residues. The V gene's germline CDR1 is SGHKS and CDR2 YYEKEE (reference sequence). The CDR3 region has the DNA TGTGCCAGCAGCTTTGTACAGGCCGGGGAGCAGTTCTTC. It yields the protein CASSFVQAGEQFF.

This clonotype has more than one count but fewer than ten. The chain is built from TRBV10-2 and TRBJ2-3; 8 bases map to TRBD2. J lost 2 bases, V lost 7 bases, and 8 bases had no gene match. In germline, CDR1 is WSHSY, CDR2 SAAADI. CDR3 size: 15 residues. The CDR3 is CASTERGPDTDTQYF. The CDR3 DNA reads as TGCGCCAGCACGGAGCGGGGGCCCGACACAGATACGCAGTATTTT.

This clonotype has a count of ten or more. The chain joins TRBV5-1 to TRBJ2-6; D is unclear. Germline CDR1 SGHRS, CDR2 YFSETQ. This CDR3 contains 16 residues. The germline V and J ends were trimmed by 1 base and 4 bases, with 12 bases remaining between them. The CDR3 here is CASSLRMQEGANVLTF. In nucleotides, the CDR3 is TGCGCCAGCAGCTTGCGGATGCAGGAGGGGGCCAACGTCCTGACTTTC.

The chain uses TRBV29-1 and TRBJ2-1, with TRBD2 matching 9 bases. The germline V gene has CDR1 SQVTM and CDR2 ANQGSEA. With 4 bases clipped from V and 2 bases from J, the junction kept 3 bases outside the gene matches. The CDR3 runs 14 residues. CDR3 bases: TGCAGCGTTGGCGGCGGGGGGGCCTACAATGAGCAGTTCTTC. It codes for CSVGGGGAYNEQFF.

This clonotype turned up a few times. The V and J genes are TRBV27 and TRBJ2-2; 8 positions agree with TRBD1. Germline assignment: CDR1 MNHEY and CDR2 SMNVEV (reference sequence). CDR3 length equals 20 residues. V lost 0 bases, J lost 2 bases, and 14 bases stayed unmatched. This chain's CDR3 is CASSLSLTRTGPFNTGELFF. DNA of the CDR3: TGTGCCAGCAGTTTATCGTTAACTCGGACAGGGCCCTTTAACACCGGGGAGCTGTTTTTT.

This clonotype has ten or more counts. V and J are TRBV9 and TRBJ2-1; unclear D gene. The CDR3 spans 15 residues. Germline V gene lookup returns CDR1 SGDLS and CDR2 YYNGEE. V was shortened by 0 bases and J by 3 bases, with 10 bases between the two germline ends. CDR3 bases: TGTGCCAGCAGCGTAGGGCAGAGTTACTACAATGAGCAGTTCTTC. It specifies CASSVGQSYYNEQFF.